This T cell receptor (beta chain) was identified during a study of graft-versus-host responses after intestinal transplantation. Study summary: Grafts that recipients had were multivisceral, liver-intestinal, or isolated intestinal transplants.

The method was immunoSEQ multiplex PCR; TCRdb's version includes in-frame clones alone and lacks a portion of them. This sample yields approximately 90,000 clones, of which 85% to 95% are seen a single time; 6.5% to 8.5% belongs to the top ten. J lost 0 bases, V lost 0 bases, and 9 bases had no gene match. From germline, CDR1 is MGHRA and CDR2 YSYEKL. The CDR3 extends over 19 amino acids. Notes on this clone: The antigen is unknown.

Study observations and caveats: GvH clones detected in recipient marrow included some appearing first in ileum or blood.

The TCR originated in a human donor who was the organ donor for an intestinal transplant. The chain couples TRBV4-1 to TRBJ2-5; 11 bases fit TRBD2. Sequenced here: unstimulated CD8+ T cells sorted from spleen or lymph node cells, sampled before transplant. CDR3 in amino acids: CASSQEGAGLAGNQETQYF. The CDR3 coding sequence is TGCGCCAGCAGCCAAGAAGGGGCAGGACTAGCGGGCAACCAAGAGACCCAGTACTTC.